This T cell receptor beta chain was profiled in a study of CD8 T cells in ankylosing spondylitis. Study-wide findings and caveats: Disease-linked clones proved CD8+ and comparatively uncommon in peripheral blood.

The table lists this clonotype with many counts. The antigen is not known. One entry per CDR3 protein, called by TCRdb with MiXCR from the 5' RACE reads. This sample has about 280,000 distinct CDR3 sequences, with 20% found just once. The CDR3 runs to 15 residues. Germline V lookup: CDR1 MNHNS, CDR2 SASEGT. V lost 4 bases, J lost 3 bases, and 3 bases stayed unmatched. This chain links TRBV6-1 with TRBJ1-6, with 7 bases aligning to TRBD1. Material: blood, either unsorted or a sorted T cell fraction (not recorded which). This TCR was recovered from a male donor with ankylosing spondylitis or in good health (not recorded which). The CDR3 protein is CASSGGQLYNSPLHF. The CDR3 nucleotides read TGTGCCAGCAGTGGGGGACAGCTCTATAATTCACCCCTCCACTTT.